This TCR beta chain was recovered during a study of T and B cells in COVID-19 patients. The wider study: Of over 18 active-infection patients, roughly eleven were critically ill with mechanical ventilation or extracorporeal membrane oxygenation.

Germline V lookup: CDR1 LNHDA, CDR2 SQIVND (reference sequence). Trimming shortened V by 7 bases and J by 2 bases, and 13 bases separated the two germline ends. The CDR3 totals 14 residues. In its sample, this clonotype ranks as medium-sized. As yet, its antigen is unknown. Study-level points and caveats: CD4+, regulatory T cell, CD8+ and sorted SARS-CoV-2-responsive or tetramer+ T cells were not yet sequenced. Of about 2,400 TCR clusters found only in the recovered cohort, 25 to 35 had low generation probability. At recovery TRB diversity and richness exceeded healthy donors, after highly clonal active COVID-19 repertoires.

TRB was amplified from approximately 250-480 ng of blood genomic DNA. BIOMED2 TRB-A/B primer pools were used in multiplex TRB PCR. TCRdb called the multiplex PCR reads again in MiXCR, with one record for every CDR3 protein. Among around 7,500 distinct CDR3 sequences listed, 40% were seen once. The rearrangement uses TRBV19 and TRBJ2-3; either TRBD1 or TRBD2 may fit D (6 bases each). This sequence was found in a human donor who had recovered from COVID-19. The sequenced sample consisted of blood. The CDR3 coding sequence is TGTGCCAGTACCTTCCGGGGGCTCACAGATACGCAGTATTTT. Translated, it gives CASTFRGLTDTQYF.